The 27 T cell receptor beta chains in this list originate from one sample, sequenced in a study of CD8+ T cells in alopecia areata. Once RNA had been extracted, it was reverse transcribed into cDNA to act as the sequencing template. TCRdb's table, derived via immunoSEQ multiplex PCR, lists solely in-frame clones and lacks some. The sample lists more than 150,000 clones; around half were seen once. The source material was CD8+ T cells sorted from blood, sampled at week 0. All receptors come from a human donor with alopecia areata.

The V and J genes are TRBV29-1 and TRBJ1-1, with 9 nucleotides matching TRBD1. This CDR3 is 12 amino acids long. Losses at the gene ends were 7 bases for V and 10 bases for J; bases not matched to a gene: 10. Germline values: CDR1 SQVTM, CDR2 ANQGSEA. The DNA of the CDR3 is TGCAGCGCCGGGGACAGGGAAAAAGGAGCTTTCTTT. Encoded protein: CSAGDREKGAFF. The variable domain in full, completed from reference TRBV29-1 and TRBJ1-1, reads SAVISQKPSRDICQRGTSLTIQCQVDSQVTMMFWYRQQPGQSLTLIATANQGSEATYESGFVIDKFPISRPNLTFSTLTVSNMSPEDSSIYLCSAGDREKGAFFGQGTRLTVV.

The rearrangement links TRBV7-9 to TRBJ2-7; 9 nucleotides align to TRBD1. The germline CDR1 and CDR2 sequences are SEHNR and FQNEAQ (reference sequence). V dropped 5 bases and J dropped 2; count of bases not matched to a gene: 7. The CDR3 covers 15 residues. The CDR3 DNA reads TGTGCCAGCAGCCACACCGGGACAGGGCCCTACGAGCAGTACTTC. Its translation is CASSHTGTGPYEQYF.

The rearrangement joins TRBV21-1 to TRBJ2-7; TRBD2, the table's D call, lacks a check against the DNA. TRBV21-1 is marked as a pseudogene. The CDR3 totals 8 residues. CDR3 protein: CASAGLTF. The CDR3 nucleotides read TGTGCCAGCGCGGGACTCACCTTC.

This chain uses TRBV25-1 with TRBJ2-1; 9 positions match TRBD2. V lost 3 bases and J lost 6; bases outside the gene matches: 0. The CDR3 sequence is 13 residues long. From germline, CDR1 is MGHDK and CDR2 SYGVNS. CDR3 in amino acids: CASSEGLANEQFF. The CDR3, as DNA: TGTGCCAGCAGTGAGGGACTAGCCAATGAGCAGTTCTTC. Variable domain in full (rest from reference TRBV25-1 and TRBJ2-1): EADIYQTPRYLVIGTGKKITLECSQTMGHDKMYWYQQDPGMELHLIHYSYGVNSTEKGDLSSESTVSRIRTEHFPLTLESARPSHTSQYLCASSEGLANEQFFGPGTRLTVL.

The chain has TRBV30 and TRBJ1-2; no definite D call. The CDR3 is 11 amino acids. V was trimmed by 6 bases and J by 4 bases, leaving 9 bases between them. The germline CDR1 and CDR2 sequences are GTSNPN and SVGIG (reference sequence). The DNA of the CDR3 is TGTGCCTGCGACGGAATCTATGGCTACACCTTC. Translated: CACDGIYGYTF.

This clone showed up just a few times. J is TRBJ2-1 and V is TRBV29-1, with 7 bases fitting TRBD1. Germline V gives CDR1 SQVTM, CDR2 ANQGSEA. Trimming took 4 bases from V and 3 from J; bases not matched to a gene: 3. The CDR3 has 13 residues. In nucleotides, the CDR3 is TGCAGCGTTGTAGGGGGCCTCTACAATGAGCAGTTCTTC. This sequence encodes CSVVGGLYNEQFF.

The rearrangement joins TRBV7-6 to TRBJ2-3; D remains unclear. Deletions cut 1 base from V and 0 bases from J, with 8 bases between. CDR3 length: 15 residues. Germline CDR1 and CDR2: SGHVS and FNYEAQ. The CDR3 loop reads CASSLGTPSTDTQYF. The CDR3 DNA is TGTGCCAGCAGCTTAGGGACGCCTAGCACAGATACGCAGTATTTT.

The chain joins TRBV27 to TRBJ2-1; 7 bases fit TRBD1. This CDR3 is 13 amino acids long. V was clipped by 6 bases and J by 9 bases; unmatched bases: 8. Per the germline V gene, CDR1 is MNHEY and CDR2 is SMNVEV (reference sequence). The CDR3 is CASSLTGASEQFF. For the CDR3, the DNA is TGTGCCAGCAGCCTAACAGGGGCGAGTGAGCAGTTCTTC.

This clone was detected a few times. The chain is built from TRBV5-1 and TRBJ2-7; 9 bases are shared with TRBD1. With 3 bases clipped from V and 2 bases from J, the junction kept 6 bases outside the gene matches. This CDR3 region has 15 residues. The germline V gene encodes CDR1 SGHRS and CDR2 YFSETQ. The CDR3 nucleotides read TGCGCCAGCAGCTCGCCGGGACAGGGCACCTACGAGCAGTACTTC. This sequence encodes CASSSPGQGTYEQYF. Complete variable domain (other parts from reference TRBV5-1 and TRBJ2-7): KAGVTQTPRYLIKTRGQQVTLSCSPISGHRSVSWYQQTPGQGLQFLFEYFSETQRNKGNFPGRFSGRQFSNSRSEMNVSTLELGDSALYLCASSSPGQGTYEQYFGPGTRLTVT.

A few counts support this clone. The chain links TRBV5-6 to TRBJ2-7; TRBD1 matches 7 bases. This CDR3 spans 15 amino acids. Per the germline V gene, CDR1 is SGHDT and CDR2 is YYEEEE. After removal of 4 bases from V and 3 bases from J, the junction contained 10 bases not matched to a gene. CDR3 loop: CASSTYGQVFYEQYF. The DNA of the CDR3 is TGTGCCAGCAGCACCTATGGACAGGTTTTCTACGAGCAGTACTTC. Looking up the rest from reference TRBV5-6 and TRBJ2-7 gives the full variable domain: DAGVTQSPTHLIKTRGQQVTLRCSPKSGHDTVSWYQQALGQGPQFIFQYYEEEERQRGNFPDRFSGHQFPNYSSELNVNALLLGDSALYLCASSTYGQVFYEQYFGPGTRLTVT.

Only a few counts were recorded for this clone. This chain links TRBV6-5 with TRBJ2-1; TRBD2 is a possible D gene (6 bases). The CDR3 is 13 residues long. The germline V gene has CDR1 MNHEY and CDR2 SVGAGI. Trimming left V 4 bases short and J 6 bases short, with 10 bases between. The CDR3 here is CASSSAGRNEQFF. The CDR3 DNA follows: TGTGCCAGCAGTTCGGCGGGGCGCAATGAGCAGTTCTTC.

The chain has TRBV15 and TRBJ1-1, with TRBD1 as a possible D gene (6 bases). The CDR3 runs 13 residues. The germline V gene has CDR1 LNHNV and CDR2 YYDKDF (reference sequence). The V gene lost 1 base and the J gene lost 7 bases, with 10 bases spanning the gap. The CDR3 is CATSRGTAVEAFF. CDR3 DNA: TGTGCCACCAGCAGAGGGACAGCCGTTGAAGCTTTCTTT.

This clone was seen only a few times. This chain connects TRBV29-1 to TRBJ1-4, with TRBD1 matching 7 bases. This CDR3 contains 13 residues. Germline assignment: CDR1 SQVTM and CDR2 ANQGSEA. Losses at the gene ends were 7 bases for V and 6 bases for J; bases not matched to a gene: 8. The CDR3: CSAGQDDDEKLFF. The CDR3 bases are TGCAGCGCCGGACAGGATGACGATGAAAAACTGTTTTTT.

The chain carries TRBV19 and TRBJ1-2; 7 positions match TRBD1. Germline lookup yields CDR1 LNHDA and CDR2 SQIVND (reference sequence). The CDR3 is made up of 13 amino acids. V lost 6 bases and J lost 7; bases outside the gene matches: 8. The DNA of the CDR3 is TGTGCCAGTAGCCATGAGGGGGCCGGTGGCTACACCTTC. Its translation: CASSHEGAGGYTF.

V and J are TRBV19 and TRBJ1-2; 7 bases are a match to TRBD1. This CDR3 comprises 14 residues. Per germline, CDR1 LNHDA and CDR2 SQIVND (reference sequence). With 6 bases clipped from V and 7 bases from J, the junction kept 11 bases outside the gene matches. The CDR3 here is CASSPKGGIGGYTF. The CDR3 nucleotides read TGTGCCAGTAGCCCAAAAGGGGGCATTGGTGGCTACACCTTC.

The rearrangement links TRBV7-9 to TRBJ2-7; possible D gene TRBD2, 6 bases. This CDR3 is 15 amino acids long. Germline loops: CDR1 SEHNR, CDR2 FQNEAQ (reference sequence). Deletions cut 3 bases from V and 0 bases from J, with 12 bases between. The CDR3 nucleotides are TGTGCCAGCAGCTTGGAGGGTTCGGCCTCCTACGAGCAGTACTTC. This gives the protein CASSLEGSASYEQYF.

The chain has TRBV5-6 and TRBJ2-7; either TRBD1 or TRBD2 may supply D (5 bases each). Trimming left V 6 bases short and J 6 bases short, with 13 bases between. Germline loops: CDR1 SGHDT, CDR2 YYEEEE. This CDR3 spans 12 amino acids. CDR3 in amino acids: CASTPGTGEQYF. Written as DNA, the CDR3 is TGTGCCAGCACACCAGGGACGGGCGAGCAGTACTTC.

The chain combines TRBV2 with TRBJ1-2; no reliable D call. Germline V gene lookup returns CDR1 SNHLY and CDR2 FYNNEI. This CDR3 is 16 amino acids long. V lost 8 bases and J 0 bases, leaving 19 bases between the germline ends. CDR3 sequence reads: CASRKITAPSNYGYTF. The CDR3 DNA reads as TGTGCCAGCCGAAAGATTACAGCTCCCTCTAACTATGGCTACACCTTC. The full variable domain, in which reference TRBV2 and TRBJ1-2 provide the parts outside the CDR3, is EPEVTQTPSHQVTQMGQEVILRCVPISNHLYFYWYRQILGQKVEFLVSFYNNEISEKSEIFDDQFSVERPDGSNFTLKIRSTKLEDSAMYFCASRKITAPSNYGYTFGSGTRLTVV.

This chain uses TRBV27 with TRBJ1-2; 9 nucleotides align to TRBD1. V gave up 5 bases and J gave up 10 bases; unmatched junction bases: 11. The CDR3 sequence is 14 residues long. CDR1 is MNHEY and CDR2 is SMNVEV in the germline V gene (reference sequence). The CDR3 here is CASSNSGTGPLYTF. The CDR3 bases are TGTGCCAGCAGTAACTCCGGGACAGGGCCTCTCTACACCTTC.

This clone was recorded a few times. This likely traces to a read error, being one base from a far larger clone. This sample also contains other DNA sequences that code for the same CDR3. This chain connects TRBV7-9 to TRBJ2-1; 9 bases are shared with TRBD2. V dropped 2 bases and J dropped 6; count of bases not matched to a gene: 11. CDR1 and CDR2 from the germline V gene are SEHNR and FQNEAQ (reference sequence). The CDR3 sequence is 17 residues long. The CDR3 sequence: CASSLKPLGTSRNEQFF. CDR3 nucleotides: TGTGCCAGCAGCTTAAAACCATTGGGGACTAGCCGCAATGAGCAGTTCTTC.

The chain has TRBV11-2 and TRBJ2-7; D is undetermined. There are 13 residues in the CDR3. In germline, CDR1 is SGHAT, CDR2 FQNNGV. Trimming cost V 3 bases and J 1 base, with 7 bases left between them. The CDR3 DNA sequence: TGTGCCAGCAGCTTGTACGCGTCCTACGAGCAGTACTTC. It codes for CASSLYASYEQYF.

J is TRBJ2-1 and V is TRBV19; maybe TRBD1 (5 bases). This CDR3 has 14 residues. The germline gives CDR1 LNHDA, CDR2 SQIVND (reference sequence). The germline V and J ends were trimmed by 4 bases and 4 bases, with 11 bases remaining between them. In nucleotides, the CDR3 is TGTGCCAGTAGTAACCAGGGTCCGTACAATGAGCAGTTCTTC. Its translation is CASSNQGPYNEQFF.

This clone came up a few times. The chain's CDR3 is CAWDPGTGGGGEAFF. CDR3 DNA sequence: TGTGCCTGGGATCCCGGGACAGGGGGCGGGGGTGAAGCTTTCTTT. The chain carries TRBV30 and TRBJ1-1, with 12 bases matching TRBD1. The CDR3 is made up of 15 amino acids. Unmatched junction bases numbered 11, after V lost 5 bases and J lost 7 bases. CDR1 and CDR2 from the germline V gene are GTSNPN and SVGIG (reference sequence).

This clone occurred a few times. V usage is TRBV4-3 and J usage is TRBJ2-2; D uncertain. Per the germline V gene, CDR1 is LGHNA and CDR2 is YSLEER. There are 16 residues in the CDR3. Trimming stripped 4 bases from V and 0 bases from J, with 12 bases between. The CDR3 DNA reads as TGCGCCAGCAGCCCACACAGCACCACGAACACCGGGGAGCTGTTTTTT. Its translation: CASSPHSTTNTGELFF.

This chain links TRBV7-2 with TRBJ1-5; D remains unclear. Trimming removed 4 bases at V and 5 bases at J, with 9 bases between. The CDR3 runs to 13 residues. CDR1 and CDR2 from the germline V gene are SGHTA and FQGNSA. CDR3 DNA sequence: TGTGCCAGCAGCTCATGGGTTTATCAGCCCCAGCATTTT. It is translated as CASSSWVYQPQHF.

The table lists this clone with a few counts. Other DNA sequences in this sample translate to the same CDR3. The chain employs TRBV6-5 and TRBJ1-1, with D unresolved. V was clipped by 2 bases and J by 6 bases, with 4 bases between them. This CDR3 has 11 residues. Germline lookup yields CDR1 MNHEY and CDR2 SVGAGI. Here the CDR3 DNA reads TGTGCCAGCAGTTACGGTGCTGAAGCTTTCTTT. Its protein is CASSYGAEAFF.

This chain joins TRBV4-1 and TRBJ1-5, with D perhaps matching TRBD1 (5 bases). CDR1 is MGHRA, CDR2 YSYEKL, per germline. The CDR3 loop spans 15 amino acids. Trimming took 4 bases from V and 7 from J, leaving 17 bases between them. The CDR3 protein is CASSPRSDSIQPQHF. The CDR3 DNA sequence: TGCGCCAGCAGCCCGCGATCAGACAGTATCCAGCCCCAGCATTTT.